The rows below give T cell receptor beta chains drawn from one sample of a study of regulatory T cells in long-lasting Graves disease. TCRdb processed the multiplex PCR reads anew with MiXCR; each CDR3 protein has one entry. This sample has about 450,000 distinct CDR3 sequences; 20% to 30% occur once, and the top ten carry approximately 26%. Source: peripheral blood mononuclear cells (PBMCs), taken when the disease was refractory, from a patient treated with antithyroid drugs. The receptors derive from a female donor with Graves disease. CDR3s leave out the opening cysteine and the closing phenylalanine or tryptophan.

v_gene	j_gene	CDR3aa
TRBV5-1	TRBJ1-1	ASHGGGNTEAF
TRBV29-1	TRBJ2-2	SGKSTGELF
TRBV6-1	TRBJ2-5	ASSILAASIQETQY
TRBV27	TRBJ1-1	ASSQGGMNTEAF
TRBV6-1	TRBJ2-5	ASSPLGGGELVGETQY
TRBV20-1	TRBJ2-7	SARLAGAGVDEQY
TRBV20-1	TRBJ2-5	SAESERERETQY
TRBV2	TRBJ1-5	ASTLGQGNQPQH
TRBV19	TRBJ1-1	ASSIWGGTEAF
TRBV12-3/TRBV12-4	TRBJ2-7	ASSLTPQGAAEQY
TRBV6-1	TRBJ2-7	ASRDGRSYEQY